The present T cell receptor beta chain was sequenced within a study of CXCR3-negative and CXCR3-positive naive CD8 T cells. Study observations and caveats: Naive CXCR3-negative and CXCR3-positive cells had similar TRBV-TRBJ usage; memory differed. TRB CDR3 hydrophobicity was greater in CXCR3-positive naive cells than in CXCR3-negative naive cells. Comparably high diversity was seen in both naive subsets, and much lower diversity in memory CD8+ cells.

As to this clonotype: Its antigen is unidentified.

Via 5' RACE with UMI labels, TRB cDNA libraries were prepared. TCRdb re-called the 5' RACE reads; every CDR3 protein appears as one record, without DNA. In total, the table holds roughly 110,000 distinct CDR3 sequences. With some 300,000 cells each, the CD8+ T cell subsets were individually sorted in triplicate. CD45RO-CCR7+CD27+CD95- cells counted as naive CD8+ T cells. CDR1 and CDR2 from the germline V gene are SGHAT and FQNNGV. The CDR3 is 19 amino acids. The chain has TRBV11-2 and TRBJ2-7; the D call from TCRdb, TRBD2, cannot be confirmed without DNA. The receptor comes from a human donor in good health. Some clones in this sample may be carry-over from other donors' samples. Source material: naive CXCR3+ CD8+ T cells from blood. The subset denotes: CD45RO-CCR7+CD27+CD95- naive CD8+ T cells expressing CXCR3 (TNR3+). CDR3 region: CASSPHPRTSGDIPYEQYF.